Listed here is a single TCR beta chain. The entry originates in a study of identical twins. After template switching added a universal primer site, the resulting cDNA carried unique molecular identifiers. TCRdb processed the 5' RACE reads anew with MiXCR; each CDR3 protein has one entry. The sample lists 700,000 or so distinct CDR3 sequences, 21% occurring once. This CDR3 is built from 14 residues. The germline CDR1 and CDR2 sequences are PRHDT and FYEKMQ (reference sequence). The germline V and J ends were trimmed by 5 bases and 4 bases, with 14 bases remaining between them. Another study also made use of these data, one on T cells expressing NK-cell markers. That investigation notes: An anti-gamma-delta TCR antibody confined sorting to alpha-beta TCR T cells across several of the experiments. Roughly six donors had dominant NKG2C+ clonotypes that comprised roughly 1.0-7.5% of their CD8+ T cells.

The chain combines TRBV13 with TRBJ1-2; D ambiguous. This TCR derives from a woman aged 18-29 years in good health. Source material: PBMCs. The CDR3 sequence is CASSHRRQSYGYTF. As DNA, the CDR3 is TGTGCCAGCAGCCACCGTCGTCAGTCCTATGGCTACACCTTC.